This T cell receptor (beta chain) was documented in a study of blood T cell repertoires in COVID-19 (TCRdb year 2020). For the wider study: Collaborator samples came from the United States, Italy and Spain and covered acute and convalescent phases of COVID-19. The material from the prospective study consisted of cDNA or gDNA derived from T cells, B-cell-depleted T cells, or PBMCs. Deeply sampled blood TCRbeta repertoires from subjects exposed to, actively infected with, or recovered from COVID-19 were included in the dataset. The repertoires were released in a freely available public database meant as a resource for research on the immune response to SARS-CoV-2. Samples were obtained from the ongoing ImmuneRACE study (first 160 participants) and from 1,000 to 1,500 subjects provided by 6 global collaborators. Nearly every sample came with metadata listing a de-identified subject ID, COVID-19 status, age in years and sex. Where available, HLA class I and class II types were obtained from metadata supplied by the sample provider rather than from assay-based typing. General conclusions and limits of the study: How much clinical and demographic metadata was included differed by source and by participant, and the metadata was provided uncurated.

Participants in the prospective study were aged about 18 to 95 years, lived in 24 United States geographic areas, and enrolled through a virtual design. Cohort assignment in the prospective study relied on participant-reported clinical history from a screening survey and a study questionnaire. In the prospective study, mobile phlebotomists collected whole blood, serum and a nasopharyngeal or oropharyngeal swab from each participant. Over an approximately two-month period, participants in the prospective study had the option of providing additional blood draws and questionnaires. Prospective study blood samples were shipped either frozen or at room temperature before DNA extraction. This clone was found once. Its antigen is not yet known. No per-base quality is available; no much larger clone lies one base away. TCRbeta CDR3 regions were amplified from genomic DNA by means of the immunoSEQ Assay, a bias-controlled multiplex PCR. From the authors' description of their analysis: The number of nucleated cells in each sample was estimated by amplification of reference gene primers within the assay. Sequence reads were collapsed and filtered to measure the absolute abundance of every unique TCRbeta CDR3 rearrangement. For each sample, productive Simpson clonality was calculated as the square root of Simpson's diversity index over productive rearrangements. Sourced from immuneACCESS, this table was stored by TCRdb with only in-frame sequences that have V and J called. A share of the clones is absent; for the studies checked, an unresolved V gene accounts for under half, and the remainder has no known explanation. The V and J calls and clone size were taken over from that table, and D and trimming were inferred from the DNA. This sample has around 250,000 clones in its table, and around 90% of those were observed once. The top ten clones comprise roughly 1.2% of the sample.

For this chain, trimming is 5 bases at the V end and 6 bases at the J end, and the number of junction bases without a gene match is 13. CDR1 and CDR2 were assigned from the germline V gene as SGHTA and FQGNSA. From cysteine to phenylalanine, the CDR3 is 16 amino acids long. Only the CDR3 portion is preserved as DNA: 48 bases, with reading frame beginning at the first base. The chain is made from TRBV7-2 and TRBJ1-2, and TRBD1 matches 9 of the central bases. The sequencing input was PBMCs or T cells enriched from blood (not recorded which). The source of this sequence is a human donor in a cohort exposed to, infected with or recovered from COVID-19 (not recorded which). The donor label of this sample is uncertain. This receptor carries the CDR3 CASSRDRAQGLDGYTF. The DNA sequence is as follows: TGTGCCAGCAGCCGGGACAGGGCACAAGGCCTCGATGGCTACACCTTC.